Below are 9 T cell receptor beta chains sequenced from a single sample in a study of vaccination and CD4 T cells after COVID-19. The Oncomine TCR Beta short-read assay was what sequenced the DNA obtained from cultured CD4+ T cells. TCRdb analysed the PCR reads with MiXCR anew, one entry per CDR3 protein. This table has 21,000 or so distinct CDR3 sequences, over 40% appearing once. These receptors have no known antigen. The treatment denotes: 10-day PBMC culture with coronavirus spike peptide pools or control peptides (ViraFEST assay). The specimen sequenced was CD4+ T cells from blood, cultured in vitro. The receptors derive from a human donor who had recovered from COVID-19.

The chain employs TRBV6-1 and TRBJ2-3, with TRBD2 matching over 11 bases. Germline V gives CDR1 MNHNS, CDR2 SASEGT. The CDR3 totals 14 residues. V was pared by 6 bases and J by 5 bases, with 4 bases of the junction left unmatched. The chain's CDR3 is CASSRGLAGDTQYF. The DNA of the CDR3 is TGTGCCAGCAGCCGCGGACTAGCGGGAGATACGCAGTATTTT.

The DNA of the CDR3 is TGTGCCAGCAGTTACCCACTAGCGGGGGGCCACAATGAGCAGTTCTTC. Its translation is CASSYPLAGGHNEQFF. The chain uses TRBV6-5 and TRBJ2-1; 12 bases match TRBD2. The CDR3 loop spans 16 amino acids. CDR1 and CDR2 (germline): MNHEY, SVGAGI. With V trimmed by 2 bases and J by 5 bases, 4 bases remained unmatched.

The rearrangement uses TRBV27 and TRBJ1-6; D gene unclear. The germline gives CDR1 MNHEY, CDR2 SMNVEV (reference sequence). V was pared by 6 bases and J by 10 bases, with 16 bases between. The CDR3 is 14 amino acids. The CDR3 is CASSLPGYSSPLHF. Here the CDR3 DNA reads TGTGCCAGCAGCCTTCCAGGTTATTCATCACCCCTCCACTTT.

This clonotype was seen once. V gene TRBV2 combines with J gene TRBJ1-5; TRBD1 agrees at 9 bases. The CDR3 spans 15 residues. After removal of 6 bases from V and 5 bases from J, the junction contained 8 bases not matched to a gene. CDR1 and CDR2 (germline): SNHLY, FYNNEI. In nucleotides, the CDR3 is TGTGCCAGCAGCGATGGGACAGGGAGAGATCAGCCCCAGCATTTT. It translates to CASSDGTGRDQPQHF.

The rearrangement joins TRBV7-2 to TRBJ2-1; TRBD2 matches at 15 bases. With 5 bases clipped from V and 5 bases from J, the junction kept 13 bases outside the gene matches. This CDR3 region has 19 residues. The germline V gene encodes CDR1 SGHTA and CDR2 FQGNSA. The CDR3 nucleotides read TGTGCCAGCAGCCAGGTGGGACTAGCGGGGGGACCTAGTCACAATGAGCAGTTCTTC. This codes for CASSQVGLAGGPSHNEQFF.

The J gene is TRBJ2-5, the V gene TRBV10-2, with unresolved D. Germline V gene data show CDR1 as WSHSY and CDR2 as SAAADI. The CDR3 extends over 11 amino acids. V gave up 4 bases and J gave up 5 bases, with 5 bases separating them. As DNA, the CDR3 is TGCGCCAGCAGTGGGGCTGAGACCCAGTACTTC. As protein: CASSGAETQYF.

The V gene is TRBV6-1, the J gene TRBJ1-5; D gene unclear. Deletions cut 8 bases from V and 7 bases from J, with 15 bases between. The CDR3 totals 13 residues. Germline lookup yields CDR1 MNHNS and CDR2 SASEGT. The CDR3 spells CASGDGLRQPQHF. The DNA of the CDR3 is TGTGCCAGCGGCGACGGACTCCGGCAGCCCCAGCATTTT.

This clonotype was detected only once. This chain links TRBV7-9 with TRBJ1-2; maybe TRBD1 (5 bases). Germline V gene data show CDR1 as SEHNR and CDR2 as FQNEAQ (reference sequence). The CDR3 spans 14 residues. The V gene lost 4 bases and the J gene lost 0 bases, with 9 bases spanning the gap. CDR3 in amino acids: CASSSRQTNYGYTF. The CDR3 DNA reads TGTGCCAGCAGCTCCCGACAGACTAACTATGGCTACACCTTC.

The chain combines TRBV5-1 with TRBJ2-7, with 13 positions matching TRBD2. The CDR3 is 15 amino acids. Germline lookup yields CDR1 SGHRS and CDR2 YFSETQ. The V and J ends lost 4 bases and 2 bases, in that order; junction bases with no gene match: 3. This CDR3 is CASSLGLAGTYEQYF. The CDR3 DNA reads TGCGCCAGCAGCCTGGGACTAGCGGGGACCTACGAGCAGTACTTC.